Each of the 19 T cell receptor beta chains below was sequenced from the same sample in a study of blood T cell repertoires in COVID-19. Sequencing used immunoSEQ multiplex PCR; TCRdb keeps in-frame clones, though not all of them. The sample records a few hundred thousand clones, roughly four fifths being singletons. Material: PBMCs or T cells enriched from blood (not recorded which). Receptor source: a woman aged 45-59 years who had recovered from COVID-19.

The chain links TRBV6-6 to TRBJ1-1; D gene unclear. Germline CDR1 MNHNY, CDR2 SVGAGI (reference sequence). The CDR3 covers 14 residues. Trimming shortened V by 2 bases and J by 11 bases, and 18 bases separated the two germline ends. The CDR3 nucleotides read TGTGCCAGCAGTTACCCCGGGTCGGACCGGAGGGCTTTCTTT. Its protein is CASSYPGSDRRAFF.

The V call is TRBV9, the J call TRBJ1-4; 9 positions match TRBD1. After removal of 2 bases from V and 2 bases from J, the junction contained 4 bases not matched to a gene. Germline V gives CDR1 SGDLS, CDR2 YYNGEE. The CDR3 has 16 residues. The CDR3 DNA sequence: TGTGCCAGCAGCGTTGGGACAGGGTACACTAATGAAAAACTGTTTTTT. It specifies CASSVGTGYTNEKLFF.

The J gene is TRBJ2-3, the V gene TRBV14, with 9 bases aligning to TRBD1. CDR3 length: 16 residues. Germline lookup yields CDR1 SGHDN and CDR2 FVKESK. With 4 bases clipped from V and 5 bases from J, the junction kept 10 bases outside the gene matches. The CDR3 DNA reads as TGTGCCAGCAGCCCTATCGGACAGGGGCTCGGAGATACGCAGTATTTT. This gives the protein CASSPIGQGLGDTQYF.

On this clone itself: The same CDR3 is also encoded by other DNA sequences in this sample. This chain connects TRBV7-9 to TRBJ1-3; 10 bases fit TRBD1. The CDR3 has 15 residues. V was pared by 5 bases and J by 2 bases, with 3 bases of the junction left unmatched. Germline V lookup: CDR1 SEHNR, CDR2 FQNEAQ (reference sequence). The chain's CDR3 is CASSRQGAAGNTIYF. Here the CDR3 DNA reads TGTGCCAGCAGCCGACAGGGGGCAGCTGGAAACACCATATATTTT.

V and J are TRBV11-2 and TRBJ2-5; 11 nucleotides align to TRBD2. Trimming took 5 bases from V and 5 from J; bases not matched to a gene: 7. The V gene's germline CDR1 is SGHAT and CDR2 FQNNGV. This CDR3 has 15 residues. CDR3 DNA: TGTGCCAGCAGCCCATATAGCGGGAGGGTTGAGACCCAGTACTTC. Protein product: CASSPYSGRVETQYF. The full variable domain, with the rest looked up from reference TRBV11-2 and TRBJ2-5, is EAGVAQSPRYKIIEKRQSVAFWCNPISGHATLYWYQQILGQGPKLLIQFQNNGVVDDSQLPKDRFSAERLKGVDSTLKIQPAKLEDSAVYLCASSPYSGRVETQYFGPGTRLLVL.

CDR3 loop: CASRRGLAGTDTQYF. The CDR3 DNA sequence: TGTGCCAGCAGACGGGGACTAGCGGGCACAGATACGCAGTATTTT. The V call is TRBV27, the J call TRBJ2-3; 11 nucleotides agree with TRBD2. This CDR3 is 15 amino acids long. Germline V gene lookup returns CDR1 MNHEY and CDR2 SMNVEV (reference sequence). J gave up 1 base and V 6 bases, and 3 bases lay outside the gene matches.

The rearrangement joins TRBV11-3 to TRBJ2-5; D unresolved. Per the germline V gene, CDR1 is SGHNT and CDR2 is YENEEA. The V end was cut by 5 bases, the J end by 5 bases, with 12 bases between. CDR3 size: 13 residues. CDR3: CASSQGLRETQYF. Here the CDR3 DNA reads TGTGCCAGCAGCCAAGGCCTGCGGGAGACCCAGTACTTC.

This clone has a handful of counts. The gene calls are TRBV7-6 and TRBJ2-1; 10 bases match TRBD2. The junction had 4 bases not matched to a gene; V was cut back by 1 base and J by 7 bases. Germline V gives CDR1 SGHVS, CDR2 FNYEAQ. The CDR3 has 15 amino acids. The CDR3 sequence is CASSLGASGSNEQFF. The CDR3 DNA is TGTGCCAGCAGCTTAGGTGCTAGCGGGAGTAATGAGCAGTTCTTC.

The chain joins TRBV3-1 (or the pseudogene TRBV3-2) to TRBJ2-3; 8 bases align to TRBD2. Germline CDR1 reads LGHDT; CDR2 reads YNNKEL (reference sequence). The ends lost 4 bases at V and 1 base at J; junction bases unmatched: 13. The CDR3 is made up of 18 amino acids. CDR3 amino acids: CASSLRTAGVGGTDTQYF. The CDR3 DNA sequence: TGTGCCAGCAGCCTTCGGACAGCGGGAGTGGGAGGCACAGATACGCAGTATTTT.

The V call is TRBV7-2, the J call TRBJ1-2; perhaps TRBD1 as D (6 bases). Trimming pared 5 bases from V and 7 bases from J, leaving 14 bases between. The CDR3 length is 13 residues. Germline CDR1 reads SGHTA; CDR2 reads FQGNSA. CDR3 coding DNA: TGTGCCAGCAGCGAAAGACAGGTCCGTGGCTACACCTTC. It is translated as CASSERQVRGYTF.

This sequence joins TRBV5-4 and TRBJ1-1; D remains unclear. CDR1 is SGHNT and CDR2 is YYREEE in the germline V gene (reference sequence). This CDR3 comprises 13 residues. Trimming shortened V by 0 bases and J by 10 bases, and 13 bases separated the two germline ends. CDR3 sequence (DNA): TGTGCCAGCAGCTTGGGGGCTGGGCAAGCAGCTTTCTTT. The encoded protein is CASSLGAGQAAFF.

V is TRBV18 and J is TRBJ2-7, with 8 nucleotides matching TRBD1. J gave up 1 base and V 3 bases, and 8 bases lay outside the gene matches. This CDR3 region has 16 residues. Germline CDR1 reads KGHSH; CDR2 reads LQKENI. CDR3 sequence: CASSPSTGGFSYEQYF. In DNA form, the CDR3 reads TGTGCCAGCTCACCCTCAACAGGGGGTTTTTCCTACGAGCAGTACTTC. The full variable domain, in which reference TRBV18 and TRBJ2-7 provide the parts outside the CDR3, is NAGVMQNPRHLVRRRGQEARLRCSPMKGHSHVYWYRQLPEEGLKFMVYLQKENIIDESGMPKERFSAEFPKEGPSILRIQQVVRGDSAAYFCASSPSTGGFSYEQYFGPGTRLTVT.

This chain links TRBV28 with TRBJ2-5; TRBD1 agrees at 9 bases. CDR3 length equals 15 residues. The germline V gene encodes CDR1 MDHEN and CDR2 SYDVKM. The V segment lost 6 bases and the J segment 4 bases; nucleotides outside the gene matches: 9. The CDR3 spells CASSPGQGGAETQYF. CDR3 coding DNA: TGTGCCAGCAGCCCGGGACAGGGAGGAGCAGAGACCCAGTACTTC.

The genes are TRBV30 and TRBJ2-1; 9 nucleotides line up with TRBD1. This CDR3 contains 14 residues. V gave up 5 bases and J gave up 4 bases; unmatched junction bases: 6. Germline assignment: CDR1 GTSNPN and CDR2 SVGIG (reference sequence). The CDR3 nucleotides are TGTGCCTGGGTGCGGGACAGGGCGTACAATGAGCAGTTCTTC. Amino acid sequence: CAWVRDRAYNEQFF.

J is TRBJ1-3 and V is TRBV20-1; 11 nucleotides agree with TRBD1. V lost 3 bases to trimming and J lost 16 bases; unmatched junction nucleotides: 8. Looked up from germline, CDR1 is DFQATT and CDR2 is SNEGSKA (reference sequence). This CDR3 has 12 residues. CDR3 nucleotide sequence: TGCAGTGCTAGTGGAGATCGGGACAGGGGGTATTTT. Translation: CSASGDRDRGYF.

The table lists this clone with a count of one. The J gene is TRBJ1-3, the V gene TRBV5-4, with 7 bases that match TRBD1. The CDR3 loop spans 16 amino acids. The germline V gene encodes CDR1 SGHNT and CDR2 YYREEE (reference sequence). The ends lost 0 bases at V and 0 bases at J; junction bases unmatched: 3. CDR3 nucleotide sequence: TGTGCCAGCAGCTTGGCGGGACAGAGCTCTGGAAACACCATATATTTT. It codes for CASSLAGQSSGNTIYF.

V and J are TRBV4-1 and TRBJ2-7; the D is unclear. The V end was cut by 5 bases, the J end by 2 bases, with 16 bases between. The CDR3 runs 15 residues. Germline V gene sequence: CDR1 MGHRA, CDR2 YSYEKL. The CDR3 nucleotides read TGCGCCAGCAGCTCCCATCGCGGTCAGACCTACGAGCAGTACTTC. It yields the protein CASSSHRGQTYEQYF.

The CDR3 loop is CASSQGTSGRAGRQFF. The CDR3 DNA reads TGTGCCAGCAGCCAAGGGACTAGCGGGAGGGCCGGAAGGCAGTTCTTC. This chain links TRBV14 with TRBJ2-1; 15 bases map to TRBD2. Germline loops: CDR1 SGHDN, CDR2 FVKESK. The junction had 7 bases not matched to a gene; V was cut back by 1 base and J by 12 bases. The CDR3 consists of 16 residues.

This chain joins TRBV5-4 and TRBJ2-3; tentatively, D is TRBD1 (5 bases). CDR3 length: 14 residues. The germline V gene encodes CDR1 SGHNT and CDR2 YYREEE (reference sequence). V was trimmed by 3 bases and J by 0 bases, leaving 8 bases between them. CDR3: CASSSRASTDTQYF. The CDR3 bases are TGTGCCAGCAGCTCCAGGGCTAGCACAGATACGCAGTATTTT.